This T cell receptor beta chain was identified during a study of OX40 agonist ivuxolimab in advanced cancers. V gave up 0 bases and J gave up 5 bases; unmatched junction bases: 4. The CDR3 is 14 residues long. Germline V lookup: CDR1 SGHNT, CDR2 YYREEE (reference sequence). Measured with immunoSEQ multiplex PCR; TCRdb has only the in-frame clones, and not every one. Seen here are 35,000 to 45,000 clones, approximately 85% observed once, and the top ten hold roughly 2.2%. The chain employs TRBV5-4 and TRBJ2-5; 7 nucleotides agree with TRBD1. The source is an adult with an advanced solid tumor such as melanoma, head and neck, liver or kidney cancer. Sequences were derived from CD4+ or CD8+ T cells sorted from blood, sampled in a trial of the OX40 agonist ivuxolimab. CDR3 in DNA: TGTGCCAGCAGCTTGGCGGGACAGTATGAGACCCAGTACTTC. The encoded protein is CASSLAGQYETQYF. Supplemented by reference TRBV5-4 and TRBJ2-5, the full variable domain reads ETGVTQSPTHLIKTRGQQVTLRCSSQSGHNTVSWYQQALGQGPQFIFQYYREEENGRGNFPPRFSGLQFPNYSSELNVNALELDDSALYLCASSLAGQYETQYFGPGTRLLVL.